This T cell receptor beta chain was sequenced for a study of beta chain features in type 1 diabetes. General study points: Any HLA effect on TCRB rearrangement was left unresolved by small sub-analyses.

The whole isolated RNA underwent reverse transcription, so sequencing captured expressed TCRB transcripts. Profiling relied on immunoSEQ multiplex PCR, and the TCRdb table lists in-frame clones only, not all of them. The table records roughly 610,000 clones, roughly a sixth of them present only once. In germline, CDR1 is MNHNY, CDR2 SVGAGI (reference sequence). Trimming cost V 5 bases and J 0 bases, with 14 bases left between them. The CDR3 is made up of 16 amino acids. In regard to this clone: The target antigen is unknown.

The chain combines TRBV6-6 with TRBJ2-4; D could derive from TRBD1 or TRBD2 (7 bases each). The specimen sequenced was naive CD4+ T cells from blood. The receptor was derived from a man younger than 35 in good health. CDR3 amino acids: CASSGQGGIAKNIQYF. The CDR3 coding sequence is TGTGCCAGCAGTGGGCAGGGGGGGATAGCCAAAAACATTCAGTACTTC.